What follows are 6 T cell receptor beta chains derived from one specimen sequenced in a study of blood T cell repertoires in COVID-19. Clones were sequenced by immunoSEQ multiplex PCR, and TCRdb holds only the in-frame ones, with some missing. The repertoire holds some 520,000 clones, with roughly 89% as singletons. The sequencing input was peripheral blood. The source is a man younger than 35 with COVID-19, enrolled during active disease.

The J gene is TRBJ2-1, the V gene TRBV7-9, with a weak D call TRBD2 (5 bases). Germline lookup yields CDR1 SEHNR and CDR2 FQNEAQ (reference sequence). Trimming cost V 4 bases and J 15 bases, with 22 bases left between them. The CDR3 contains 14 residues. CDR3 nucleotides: TGTGCCAGCAGCTATAGAGAACAGAGACTACTCCTGTTCTTC. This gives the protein CASSYREQRLLLFF.

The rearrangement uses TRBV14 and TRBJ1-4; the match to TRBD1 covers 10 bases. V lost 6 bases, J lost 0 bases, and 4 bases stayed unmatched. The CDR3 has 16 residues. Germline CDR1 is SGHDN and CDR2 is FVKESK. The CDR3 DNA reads TGTGCCAGCAGTCGGGGACAGGGGACAACTAATGAAAAACTGTTTTTT. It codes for CASSRGQGTTNEKLFF.

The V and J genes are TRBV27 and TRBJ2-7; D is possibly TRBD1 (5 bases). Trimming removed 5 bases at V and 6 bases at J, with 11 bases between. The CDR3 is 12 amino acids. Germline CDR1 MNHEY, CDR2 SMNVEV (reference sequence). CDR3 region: CASSPRGFEQYF. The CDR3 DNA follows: TGTGCCAGCAGTCCAAGGGGTTTCGAGCAGTACTTC.

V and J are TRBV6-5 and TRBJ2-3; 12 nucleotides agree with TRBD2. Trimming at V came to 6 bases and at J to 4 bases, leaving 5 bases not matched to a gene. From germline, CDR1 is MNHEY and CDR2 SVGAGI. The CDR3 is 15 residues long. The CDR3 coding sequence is TGTGCCAGCAGATCTAGCGGGAGGGCCTCAGATACGCAGTATTTT. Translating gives CASRSSGRASDTQYF.

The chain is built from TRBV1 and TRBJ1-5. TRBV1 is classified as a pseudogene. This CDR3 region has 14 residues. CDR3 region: CTSSQVRGIRPQHF. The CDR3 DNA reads TGCACCAGCAGCCAAGTGAGAGGGATACGGCCCCAGCATTTT.

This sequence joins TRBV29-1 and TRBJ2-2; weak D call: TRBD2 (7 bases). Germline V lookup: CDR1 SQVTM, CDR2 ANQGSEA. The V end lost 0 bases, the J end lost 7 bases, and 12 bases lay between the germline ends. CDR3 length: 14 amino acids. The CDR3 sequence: CSVEEGGVGGELFF. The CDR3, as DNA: TGCAGCGTTGAAGAAGGGGGGGTAGGCGGGGAGCTGTTTTTT.